These 21 T cell receptor beta chains originate from one sample sequenced in a study of shared clonotypes between healthy human individuals. The data were produced by immunoSEQ multiplex PCR, yet TCRdb's version contains in-frame clones alone and is incomplete. The data hold 2,500,000 or so clones, with just under 95% observed a single time. The sample comprised naive CD4+ T cells from PBMCs. Subset in this sample: CD45RA+ positively selected. The receptors stem from a man aged 18 to 29 in good health. Some clones in this sample may be carry-over from other donors' samples.

This clone came up once. The J gene is TRBJ2-7, the V gene TRBV5-4; 7 bases align to TRBD2. This CDR3 contains 15 residues. Unmatched junction bases numbered 11, after V lost 4 bases and J lost 4 bases. The germline gives CDR1 SGHNT, CDR2 YYREEE (reference sequence). CDR3 nucleotides: TGTGCCAGCAGCGGGGGGGTAGCGGCCTTTTACGAGCAGTACTTC. Its protein is CASSGGVAAFYEQYF. Combining the CDR3 with reference TRBV5-4 and TRBJ2-7 gives the whole variable domain ETGVTQSPTHLIKTRGQQVTLRCSSQSGHNTVSWYQQALGQGPQFIFQYYREEENGRGNFPPRFSGLQFPNYSSELNVNALELDDSALYLCASSGGVAAFYEQYFGPGTRLTVT.

The chain is built from TRBV5-8 and TRBJ2-7; D gene uncertain. Trimming left V 6 bases short and J 3 bases short, with 7 bases between. This CDR3 spans 11 amino acids. Germline loops: CDR1 SGHTS, CDR2 YDEGEE. For the CDR3, the DNA is TGTGCCAGCACCTTTTACTACGAGCAGTACTTC. It encodes CASTFYYEQYF.

The V gene is TRBV6-7, the J gene TRBJ1-4; possibly TRBD1 for D (6 bases). TRBV6-7 is an open reading frame whose function is uncertain. The CDR3 length is 14 residues. V lost 7 bases to trimming and J lost 4 bases, with 13 bases between them. The CDR3 region has the DNA TGTGCCAGCACCCAGGGGTTTAATAATGAAAAACTGTTTTTT. Protein: CASTQGFNNEKLFF.

V gene TRBV10-3 combines with J gene TRBJ2-1; D may be TRBD2 (6 bases). Looked up from germline, CDR1 is ENHRY and CDR2 is SYGVKD. The CDR3 has 15 residues. Trimming cost V 0 bases and J 3 bases, with 9 bases left between them. The CDR3 sequence is CAISESSGYYNEQFF. Written as DNA, the CDR3 is TGTGCCATCAGTGAGTCTAGCGGATACTACAATGAGCAGTTCTTC.

The rearrangement uses TRBV2 and TRBJ2-1; D is unresolved. The germline V and J ends were trimmed by 8 bases and 4 bases, with 12 bases remaining between them. The length of the CDR3 is 13 residues. Germline lookup yields CDR1 SNHLY and CDR2 FYNNEI. This CDR3 is CASGLRYYNEQFF. DNA of the CDR3: TGTGCCAGCGGCTTGAGGTATTACAATGAGCAGTTCTTC.

The chain carries TRBV4-3 and TRBJ2-5; no reliable D call. Trimming left V 8 bases short and J 2 bases short, with 12 bases between. Per germline, CDR1 LGHNA and CDR2 YSLEER. CDR3 length: 13 amino acids. CDR3 DNA: TGCGCCAGCTCGATACAGATACAAGAGACCCAGTACTTC. Its protein product is CASSIQIQETQYF.

In this sample, this clone turned up once. At one of its ends the junction is not consistent with the germline gene, which may arise from a read error. The chain couples TRBV27 to TRBJ2-4; 8 bases fit TRBD2. This CDR3 has 10 residues. Germline V lookup: CDR1 MNHEY, CDR2 SMNVEV (reference sequence). This CDR3 reads CASREREFDF. Written as DNA, the CDR3 is TGTGCCAGCAGGGAGCGGGAGTTCGACTTC.

The CDR3 sequence is CASSSPSGGDTQYF. The CDR3 region has the DNA TGTGCCAGCAGCTCGCCTAGCGGGGGTGATACGCAGTATTTT. The chain recombines TRBV7-9 with TRBJ2-3; 10 nucleotides align to TRBD2. CDR1 SEHNR and CDR2 FQNEAQ come from the germline V gene (reference sequence). The length of the CDR3 is 14 residues. The ends lost 4 bases at V and 6 bases at J; junction bases unmatched: 4.

This clone was observed a few times. The same CDR3 also results from other DNA sequences found in this sample. This rearrangement joins TRBV6-5 to TRBJ2-1; no clear D. Germline V gene sequence: CDR1 MNHEY, CDR2 SVGAGI. Trimming removed 2 bases at V and 5 bases at J, with 1 base between. The CDR3 spans 11 residues. The CDR3 loop is CASSYDNEQFF. The CDR3 DNA reads as TGTGCCAGCAGTTACGACAATGAGCAGTTCTTC.

J is TRBJ2-1 and V is TRBV4-1, with D perhaps TRBD2 (6 bases). The V and J ends lost 4 bases and 8 bases respectively, with 18 bases between them. The CDR3 is 15 amino acids. CDR1 and CDR2 (germline): MGHRA, YSYEKL. DNA for the CDR3: TGCGCCAGCAGCCCCCGGGAAAGGGGAGGAGATGAGCAGTTCTTC. Protein sequence: CASSPRERGGDEQFF.

The J gene is TRBJ1-2, the V gene TRBV30; D not certain. This CDR3 comprises 19 residues. Germline lookup yields CDR1 GTSNPN and CDR2 SVGIG (reference sequence). The V gene lost 1 base and the J gene lost 2 bases, with 26 bases spanning the gap. The CDR3 DNA reads as TGTGCCTGGAGTGGGGCCCCGGGGATCCGGCAGGAACTAAACTATGGCTACACCTTC. Translating it yields CAWSGAPGIRQELNYGYTF.

A remark on this clone: The sample has other DNA sequences that encode this CDR3 too. This rearrangement joins TRBV7-9 to TRBJ1-5, with TRBD1 identical over 7 bases. Germline CDR1 and CDR2: SEHNR and FQNEAQ (reference sequence). Losses at the gene ends were 3 bases for V and 7 bases for J; bases not matched to a gene: 3. The CDR3 covers 13 residues. The CDR3 region is CASSLQGGQPQHF. The CDR3 nucleotides are TGTGCCAGCAGCTTGCAGGGGGGGCAGCCCCAGCATTTT.

The V call is TRBV5-1, the J call TRBJ2-2, with D possibly TRBD2 on 7 matching bases. The CDR3 is made up of 16 amino acids. V lost 0 bases, J lost 5 bases, and 14 bases lay in between. Germline V lookup: CDR1 SGHRS, CDR2 YFSETQ. The CDR3 here is CASSLDGGGRTGELFF. CDR3 nucleotides: TGCGCCAGCAGCTTGGACGGCGGGGGCAGAACCGGGGAGCTGTTTTTT.

This clone occurred once. V is TRBV2 and J is TRBJ2-7, with 11 nucleotides matching TRBD1. From germline, CDR1 is SNHLY and CDR2 FYNNEI. Trimming cost V 6 bases and J 3 bases; bases outside gene matches: 1. The CDR3 length is 13 residues. Here the CDR3 reads CASRDRGLYEQYF. In DNA form, the CDR3 reads TGTGCCAGCAGGGACAGGGGGCTCTACGAGCAGTACTTC.

The genes are TRBV7-8 and TRBJ2-1; perhaps D is TRBD1 or TRBD2 (6 bases each). Germline CDR1 SGHVS, CDR2 FQNEAQ. V shed 5 bases and J shed 0 bases, with 17 bases lying between them. The CDR3 is 17 amino acids. Here the CDR3 reads CASSDSDWGASYNEQFF. The CDR3 region has the DNA TGTGCCAGCAGCGACTCGGACTGGGGGGCCTCCTACAATGAGCAGTTCTTC.

CDR3 amino acids: CASSLSLLASQYNEQFF. The CDR3 region has the DNA TGTGCCAGCAGCCTCAGCCTCCTAGCGAGTCAATACAATGAGCAGTTCTTC. The chain carries TRBV11-2 and TRBJ2-1, with TRBD2 as a possible D gene (6 bases). CDR3 length equals 17 residues. Deletions cut 5 bases from V and 4 bases from J, with 21 bases between. In germline, CDR1 is SGHAT, CDR2 FQNNGV. The entire variable domain, with the rest obtained from reference TRBV11-2 and TRBJ2-1, is as follows: EAGVAQSPRYKIIEKRQSVAFWCNPISGHATLYWYQQILGQGPKLLIQFQNNGVVDDSQLPKDRFSAERLKGVDSTLKIQPAKLEDSAVYLCASSLSLLASQYNEQFFGPGTRLTVL.

The rearrangement joins TRBV5-1 to TRBJ2-1; TRBD2 aligns across 14 bases. J was trimmed by 5 bases and V by 4 bases; bases with no gene match: 5. The CDR3 has 16 residues. Germline CDR1 is SGHRS and CDR2 is YFSETQ. The CDR3 nucleotides read TGCGCCAGCAGCCCGGGACTAGCGGGAGTCGACAATGAGCAGTTCTTC. Encoded protein: CASSPGLAGVDNEQFF.

The table lists this clone with a count of one. This sequence joins TRBV9 and TRBJ2-5; 7 nucleotides agree with TRBD2. The CDR3 spans 15 residues. Germline CDR1 and CDR2: SGDLS and YYNGEE. Unmatched junction bases numbered 8, after V lost 1 base and J lost 5 bases. Here the CDR3 DNA reads TGTGCCAGCAGCGTAAATGGCGGGAGTCGGGAGACCCAGTACTTC. The encoded protein is CASSVNGGSRETQYF.

The chain couples TRBV5-1 to TRBJ2-1; TRBD2 agrees at 7 bases. V lost 4 bases to trimming and J lost 6 bases; unmatched junction nucleotides: 7. CDR3 length: 14 amino acids. Germline V gene data show CDR1 as SGHRS and CDR2 as YFSETQ. The CDR3 is CASSHGTTFNEQFF. CDR3 nucleotide sequence: TGCGCCAGCAGCCACGGGACTACGTTCAATGAGCAGTTCTTC. Full variable domain (remainder filled in from reference TRBV5-1 and TRBJ2-1): KAGVTQTPRYLIKTRGQQVTLSCSPISGHRSVSWYQQTPGQGLQFLFEYFSETQRNKGNFPGRFSGRQFSNSRSEMNVSTLELGDSALYLCASSHGTTFNEQFFGPGTRLTVL.

The chain joins TRBV9 to TRBJ2-7, with TRBD2 as a possible D gene (6 bases). The CDR3 runs to 15 residues. Per the germline V gene, CDR1 is SGDLS and CDR2 is YYNGEE. Trimming removed 3 bases at V and 4 bases at J, with 17 bases between. This CDR3 is CASSARGGIGYEQYF. In DNA form, the CDR3 reads TGTGCCAGCAGCGCCCGTGGCGGGATTGGTTACGAGCAGTACTTC.

J is TRBJ1-1 and V is TRBV28; TRBD1 aligns across 7 bases. Germline-derived CDR1 and CDR2 are MDHEN and SYDVKM. CDR3 length: 14 residues. Unmatched junction bases numbered 4, after V lost 3 bases and J lost 3 bases. The CDR3 bases are TGTGCCAGCAGTTTCCTCAGGGGGTACACTGAAGCTTTCTTT. Its translation: CASSFLRGYTEAFF.